These 21 T cell receptor beta chains were all obtained from the same sample, sequenced in a study of shared clonotypes between healthy human individuals. Using immunoSEQ multiplex PCR, the repertoire was profiled, and TCRdb retains in-frame clones only, with some absent. The sample consists of roughly 1.5 million clones, approximately 98% of them appearing once. Sequencing was carried out using naive CD4+ T cells sorted from blood. Subset described: CD45RA+ positively selected. Source of these receptors: a young man in good health.

Worth noting for this clone: Within the sample, other DNA sequences also encode this same CDR3. CDR3 loop: CASSLGGSETQYF. Here the CDR3 DNA reads TGCGCCAGCAGCTTGGGGGGGTCGGAGACCCAGTACTTC. The chain carries TRBV5-1 and TRBJ2-5, with D perhaps given as TRBD1 or TRBD2 (5 bases each). The length of the CDR3 is 13 residues. Germline CDR1 SGHRS, CDR2 YFSETQ. Between the trimmed V and J ends, which lost 0 bases and 5 bases, there was a span of 8 bases.

The chain combines TRBV19 with TRBJ1-2; the D gene is possibly TRBD1 (6 bases). CDR1 is LNHDA, CDR2 SQIVND, per germline (reference sequence). V was shortened by 5 bases and J by 9 bases, with 10 bases between the two germline ends. The length of the CDR3 is 11 residues. The CDR3 spells CASSRQGSYTF. CDR3 nucleotides: TGTGCCAGTAGTCGGCAGGGGAGCTACACCTTC.

CDR3: CASSFSFTSSYEQYF. The CDR3 nucleotides are TGTGCCAGCAGCTTTAGCTTCACAAGCTCCTACGAGCAGTACTTC. This chain connects TRBV13 to TRBJ2-7; D not resolved. There are 15 residues in the CDR3. V was cut by 3 bases and J by 0 bases, with 12 bases left in between. CDR1 is PRHDT, CDR2 FYEKMQ, per germline (reference sequence).

The chain uses TRBV28 and TRBJ2-5; 7 nucleotides align to TRBD1. CDR1 is MDHEN and CDR2 is SYDVKM in the germline V gene. The CDR3 runs 16 residues. The V gene end was trimmed by 4 bases and the J gene end by 3 bases; junction bases not matched to a gene: 11. CDR3 nucleotide sequence: TGTGCCAGCAGTTACACAGGGGATAGGGAAAAAGAGACCCAGTACTTC. It translates to CASSYTGDREKETQYF.

The chain uses TRBV6-4 and TRBJ2-1, with D maybe TRBD2 (6 bases). The CDR3 has 17 amino acids. CDR1 and CDR2 (germline): MRHNA, SNTAGT. Trimming left V 4 bases short and J 0 bases short, with 16 bases between. Written as DNA, the CDR3 is TGTGCCAGCAGTGTTAAAGCGGGCCCAAGCTCCTACAATGAGCAGTTCTTC. This translates into CASSVKAGPSSYNEQFF.

The chain couples TRBV7-3 to TRBJ2-2; D remains unclear. The CDR3 sequence is 12 residues long. V shed 5 bases and J shed 4 bases, with 5 bases lying between them. Germline CDR1 reads SGHTA; CDR2 reads FQGTGA. The DNA for the CDR3 is TGTGCCAGCAGCCCGAGCACCGGGGAGCTGTTTTTT. Amino acid sequence: CASSPSTGELFF.

This chain links TRBV11-2 with TRBJ1-2, with D maybe TRBD1 (5 bases). The CDR3 contains 14 residues. The germline CDR1 and CDR2 sequences are SGHAT and FQNNGV. Between the trimmed V and J ends, which lost 0 bases and 7 bases, there was a span of 12 bases. CDR3 residues: CASSLDLGRVGYTF. The DNA of the CDR3 is TGTGCCAGCAGCTTAGATTTGGGGCGGGTTGGCTACACCTTC.

The chain has TRBV2 and TRBJ2-4; D unclear. Trimming left V 8 bases short and J 0 bases short, with 14 bases between. Germline CDR1 is SNHLY and CDR2 is FYNNEI. This CDR3 is built from 15 residues. The CDR3 here is CASAEPTLAKNIQYF. For the CDR3, the DNA is TGTGCCAGCGCCGAGCCGACGCTAGCCAAAAACATTCAGTACTTC. Supplemented by reference TRBV2 and TRBJ2-4, the full variable domain reads EPEVTQTPSHQVTQMGQEVILRCVPISNHLYFYWYRQILGQKVEFLVSFYNNEISEKSEIFDDQFSVERPDGSNFTLKIRSTKLEDSAMYFCASAEPTLAKNIQYFGAGTRLSVL.

The chain is built from TRBV14 and TRBJ1-1; D is unresolved. Trimming took off 0 bases at V and 4 bases at J, with 12 bases between the two ends. CDR1 and CDR2 (germline): SGHDN, FVKESK. The CDR3 loop spans 15 amino acids. CDR3 amino acids: CASSQEVLPGTEAFF. For the CDR3, the DNA is TGTGCCAGCAGCCAAGAAGTGCTGCCCGGCACTGAAGCTTTCTTT.

This clone is a singleton in its sample. The rearrangement joins TRBV6-1 to TRBJ2-7; tentative D call: TRBD1 (7 bases). The germline V gene has CDR1 MNHNS and CDR2 SASEGT. The CDR3 extends over 14 amino acids. V lost 6 bases to trimming and J lost 4 bases, with 16 bases between them. The CDR3 protein is CASSAGQLRYEQYF. CDR3 DNA sequence: TGTGCCAGCAGCGCGGGACAGCTCCGTTACGAGCAGTACTTC.

V is TRBV5-1 and J is TRBJ2-1; 12 bases agree with TRBD2. The CDR3 runs 15 residues. The V segment lost 5 bases and the J segment 5 bases; nucleotides outside the gene matches: 5. The V gene's germline CDR1 is SGHRS and CDR2 YFSETQ. CDR3 sequence reads: CASRPGLAGHNEQFF. The CDR3 bases are TGCGCCAGCAGACCTGGACTAGCGGGGCACAATGAGCAGTTCTTC.

The chain has TRBV18 and TRBJ2-3, with no clear D. Trimming took 4 bases from V and 4 from J, leaving 9 bases between them. The germline V gene encodes CDR1 KGHSH and CDR2 LQKENI. The CDR3 totals 13 residues. In DNA, the CDR3 is TGTGCCAGCTCACGTGATGCGGCAGATACGCAGTATTTT. It encodes CASSRDAADTQYF.

The V gene is TRBV27, the J gene TRBJ2-5; 9 nucleotides align to TRBD1. V was clipped by 1 base and J by 5 bases; unmatched bases: 5. This CDR3 comprises 15 residues. Germline V gene sequence: CDR1 MNHEY, CDR2 SMNVEV (reference sequence). CDR3 sequence (DNA): TGTGCCAGCAGTTTATTGACAGGGGGATTTGAGACCCAGTACTTC. Translating gives CASSLLTGGFETQYF.

The V and J genes are TRBV7-2 and TRBJ2-1; 7 bases match TRBD2. Germline CDR1 SGHTA, CDR2 FQGNSA. This CDR3 spans 13 amino acids. The trim removed 1 base at V and 14 bases at J, leaving 8 bases unmatched. CDR3 coding DNA: TGTGCCAGCAGCTTAGTGTACCGGGGGAGGGAGTTCTTC. It codes for CASSLVYRGREFF.

V usage is TRBV5-5 and J usage is TRBJ2-3; the match to TRBD2 covers 11 bases. The CDR3 runs 15 residues. The V gene end was trimmed by 2 bases and the J gene end by 4 bases; junction bases not matched to a gene: 3. Germline-derived CDR1 and CDR2 are SGHKS and YYEKEE (reference sequence). CDR3 sequence reads: CASSLLAGEADTQYF. Here the CDR3 DNA reads TGTGCCAGCAGCTTACTAGCGGGAGAAGCAGATACGCAGTATTTT.

The V gene is TRBV6-6, the J gene TRBJ1-2, with 10 nucleotides matching TRBD1. V lost 2 bases, J lost 8 bases, and 8 bases stayed unmatched. CDR1 is MNHNY, CDR2 SVGAGI, per germline (reference sequence). CDR3 length equals 15 residues. The CDR3 sequence: CASSYRDRGIGGYTF. DNA for the CDR3: TGTGCCAGCAGTTACCGGGACAGGGGAATTGGGGGCTACACCTTC.

The chain carries TRBV20-1 and TRBJ2-7; D is unresolved. The CDR3 is 11 residues long. The V and J ends lost 1 base and 5 bases respectively, with 6 bases between them. Germline CDR1 reads DFQATT; CDR2 reads SNEGSKA (reference sequence). The CDR3 loop is CSARVTHEQYF. As DNA, the CDR3 is TGCAGTGCTAGAGTAACCCACGAGCAGTACTTC.

On this clone: Other nucleotide sequences from this sample produce the same CDR3. This sequence joins TRBV19 and TRBJ1-1; no reliable D call. Trimming took 3 bases from V and 2 from J, leaving 7 bases between them. This CDR3 has 13 residues. In germline, CDR1 is LNHDA, CDR2 SQIVND (reference sequence). DNA for the CDR3: TGTGCCAGTAGTATCCGGGTTAACACTGAAGCTTTCTTT. Translation: CASSIRVNTEAFF. Variable domain in full (rest from reference TRBV19 and TRBJ1-1): DGGITQSPKYLFRKEGQNVTLSCEQNLNHDAMYWYRQDPGQGLRLIYYSQIVNDFQKGDIAEGYSVSREKKESFPLTVTSAQKNPTAFYLCASSIRVNTEAFFGQGTRLTVV.

The rearrangement joins TRBV7-8 to TRBJ1-2; D is uncertain. This CDR3 region has 13 residues. V was clipped by 3 bases and J by 3 bases, with 8 bases between them. The germline V gene encodes CDR1 SGHVS and CDR2 FQNEAQ. DNA of the CDR3: TGTGCCAGCAGCTTGTGGTATTACTATGGCTACACCTTC. Encoded protein: CASSLWYYYGYTF.

This chain uses TRBV19 with TRBJ1-5; 7 bases fit TRBD1. The V segment lost 5 bases and the J segment 1 base; nucleotides outside the gene matches: 5. Germline CDR1 and CDR2: LNHDA and SQIVND (reference sequence). The CDR3 length is 15 residues. The CDR3 DNA reads as TGTGCCAGTAGTTCCAGGGGGAAGAGCAATCAGCCCCAGCATTTT. Translating gives CASSSRGKSNQPQHF.

The chain carries TRBV5-5 and TRBJ2-3; 11 bases fit TRBD2. Germline CDR1 and CDR2: SGHKS and YYEKEE (reference sequence). After removal of 3 bases from V and 2 bases from J, the junction contained 5 bases not matched to a gene. This CDR3 is 16 amino acids long. The CDR3 loop is CASSYVAGGPTDTQYF. Here the CDR3 DNA reads TGTGCCAGCAGCTACGTAGCGGGAGGGCCCACAGATACGCAGTATTTT.